This T cell receptor (beta chain) was captured by sequencing in a study of T cell changes during pregnancy in multiple sclerosis (dated by TCRdb to the late 2010s). Regarding the complete study: Changes in the T cell repertoire over the course of pregnancy were examined in this study in women with multiple sclerosis.

For this clone: No antigen is known for it. Per-base qualities were not stored, and no clone one base away is much larger.

CDR1 and CDR2, looked up from the germline V gene, are SGHAT and FQNNGV. Taken from cysteine to phenylalanine, the CDR3 has 14 residues. Only the CDR3 DNA is retained, 42 bases long and in frame from the first base. Trimming takes 5 bases from V and 4 bases from J, and the germline ends sit 14 bases apart. Libraries were constructed by the immunoSEQ multiplex PCR assay. TCRdb re-hosts the immuneACCESS table, in-frame sequences only. Its copies lack some clones; in the studies checked, an unresolved V gene accounts for under half of them, and the cause for the rest is not known. Across this sample there are nearly 110,000 clones, with approximately 90% seen only once. The ten largest make up around 1.5% of the sample.

The material was peripheral blood, obtained after pregnancy. Recombination joined TRBV11-2 with TRBJ1-2; 5 matching bases give a weak D call of TRBD1. This TCR was sampled from a female donor with multiple sclerosis, enrolled in a pregnancy study. The CDR3 protein: CASSPGGLGYGYTF. The sequenced DNA is TGTGCCAGCAGCCCGGGGGGATTGGGCTATGGCTACACCTTC. Full variable domain (CDR3 extended with the reference TRBV11-2 and TRBJ1-2 proteins): EAGVAQSPRYKIIEKRQSVAFWCNPISGHATLYWYQQILGQGPKLLIQFQNNGVVDDSQLPKDRFSAERLKGVDSTLKIQPAKLEDSAVYLCASSPGGLGYGYTFGSGTRLTVV.